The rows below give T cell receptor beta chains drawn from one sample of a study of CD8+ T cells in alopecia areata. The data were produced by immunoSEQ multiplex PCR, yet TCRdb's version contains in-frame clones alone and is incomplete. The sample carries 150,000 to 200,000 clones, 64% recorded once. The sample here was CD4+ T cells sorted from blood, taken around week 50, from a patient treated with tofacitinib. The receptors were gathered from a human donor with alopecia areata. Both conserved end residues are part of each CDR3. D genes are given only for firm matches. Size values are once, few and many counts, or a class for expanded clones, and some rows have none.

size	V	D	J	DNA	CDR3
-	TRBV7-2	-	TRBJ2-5	TGTGCCAGCAGCTTAGGGTTAGCCCAAGAGACCCAGTACTTC	CASSLGLAQETQYF
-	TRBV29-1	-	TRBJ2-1	TGCAGCGTTGCTCTTGATGAGCAGTTCTTC	CSVALDEQFF
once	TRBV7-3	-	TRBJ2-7	TGTGCCAGCAGCTTAGACTATACCTCCGAGCAGTACTTC	CASSLDYTSEQYF
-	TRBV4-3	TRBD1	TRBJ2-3	TGCGCCAGCAGCCAGACTCAGGGGGCGCGAACAGATACGCAGTATTTT	CASSQTQGARTDTQYF
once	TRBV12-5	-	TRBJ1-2	TGTGCTAGTCCCAAGGGATGGGGTACTAACTATGGCTACACCTTC	CASPKGWGTNYGYTF
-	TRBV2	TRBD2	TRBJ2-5	TGTGCCAGCAGTGGACTAGCCGAGGAGACCCAGTACTTC	CASSGLAEETQYF
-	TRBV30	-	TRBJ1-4	TGTGCCTGGACGGGACATCCTAATGAAAAACTGTTTTTT	CAWTGHPNEKLFF
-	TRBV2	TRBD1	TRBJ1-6	TGTGCCAGCAGTGGACAGGGTTATAATTCACCCCTCCACTTT	CASSGQGYNSPLHF
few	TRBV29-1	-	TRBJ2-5	TGCAGCGTTGAAGATCGACAGCTACAAGAGACCCAGTACTTC	CSVEDRQLQETQYF
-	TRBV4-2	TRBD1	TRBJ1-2	TGTGCCAGCAGCCCCATAGGACAGGGGGAAAACTATGGCTACACCTTC	CASSPIGQGENYGYTF
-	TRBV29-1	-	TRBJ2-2	TGCAGCGTGCGGGACTCCGTCGGGGCGAACACCGGGGAGCTGTTTTTT	CSVRDSVGANTGELFF
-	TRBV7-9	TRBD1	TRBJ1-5	TGTGCCAGCAGCTTAAACCCCGGCTCGGACAGGGACAATCAGCCCCAGCATTTT	CASSLNPGSDRDNQPQHF
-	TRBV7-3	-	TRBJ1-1	TGTGCCAGCAGCCAAGAGCAGGGCGGGGGCACTGAAGCTTTCTTT	CASSQEQGGGTEAFF
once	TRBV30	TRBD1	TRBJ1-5	TGTGCCTGGAGTGGGGCAGGGGGCTCGGGGCAGCCCCAGCATTTT	CAWSGAGGSGQPQHF
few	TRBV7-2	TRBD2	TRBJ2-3	TGTGCCAGCAGCTTAGGGTGGCTAGCGGGGACCACAGATACGCAGTATTTT	CASSLGWLAGTTDTQYF
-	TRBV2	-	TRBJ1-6	TGTGCCAGCAGTGAAACTCGCGTCGGTTCACCCCTCCACTTT	CASSETRVGSPLHF
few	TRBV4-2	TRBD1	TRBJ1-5	TGTGCCAGCAGCATACGGACAGGGGAATATCAGCCCCAGCATTTT	CASSIRTGEYQPQHF
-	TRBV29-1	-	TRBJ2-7	TGCAGCGTTGTTAAGCCAGCCATAAACGAGCAGTACTTC	CSVVKPAINEQYF
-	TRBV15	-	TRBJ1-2	TGTGCCACCAGCCCCCGGCGGGAGGGGGGCTACACCTTC	CATSPRREGGYTF
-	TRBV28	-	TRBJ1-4	TGTGCCAGCAGTTTACCCTTCGGGGGCGGGAAAAAACTGTTTTTT	CASSLPFGGGKKLFF
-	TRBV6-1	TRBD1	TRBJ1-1	TGTGCCAGCAGACTCGGACAGGGCGAAGCTTTCTTT	CASRLGQGEAFF
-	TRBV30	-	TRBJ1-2	TGTGCCCTAACCGCGGGAGATTCTAACTATGGCTACACCTTC	CALTAGDSNYGYTF
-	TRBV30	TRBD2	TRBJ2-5	TGTGCCTGGAACGGAGCGGGGGGGCTACGAGAGACCCAGTACTTC	CAWNGAGGLRETQYF
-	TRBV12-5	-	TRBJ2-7	TGTGCTAGCTGGGTGGTCAGGCCTAGCTCCTACGAGCAGTACTTC	CASWVVRPSSYEQYF
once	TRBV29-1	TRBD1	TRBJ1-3	TGCAGCGTTGAACCAGGGGGAGGAGGAAACACCATATATTTT	CSVEPGGGGNTIYF
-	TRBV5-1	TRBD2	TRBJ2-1	TGCGCCAGCAGCATAGGACTAGCGGGGGCTCTGAATGAGCAGTTCTTC	CASSIGLAGALNEQFF
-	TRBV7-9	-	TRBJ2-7	TGTGCCAGCAGCTCGGACATCAGCTCCTACGAGCAGTACTTC	CASSSDISSYEQYF
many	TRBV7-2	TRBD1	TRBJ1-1	TGTGCCAGCAGCCAGCGTACAGGGGGCAGCGCTGAAGCTTTCTTT	CASSQRTGGSAEAFF
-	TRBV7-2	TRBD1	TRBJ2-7	TGTGCCAGCAGCTTTGGACAGGGGCTCTACGAGCAGTACTTC	CASSFGQGLYEQYF
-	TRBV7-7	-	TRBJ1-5	TGTGCCAGCAGCTTATCGGAGAATCAGCCCCAGCATTTT	CASSLSENQPQHF
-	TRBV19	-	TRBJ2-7	TGTGCCAGTAGTATAATGGTTACGGACAGCCGAGGAAACTACGAGCAGTACTTC	CASSIMVTDSRGNYEQYF
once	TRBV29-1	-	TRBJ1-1	TGCAGCGTCGGACACCAGAACACTGAAGCTTTCTTT	CSVGHQNTEAFF
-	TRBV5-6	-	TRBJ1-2	TGTGCCAGCAGCTTGGCTGGGGGCGCCAGTGTAGGTGGCTACACCTTC	CASSLAGGASVGGYTF
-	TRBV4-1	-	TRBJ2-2	TGCGCCAGCAGAAGCGGGACAGCCGACCCTACCGGGGAGCTGTTTTTT	CASRSGTADPTGELFF
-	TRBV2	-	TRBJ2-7	TGTGCCAGCGCACGGCAACCTGGCGAGCAGTACTTC	CASARQPGEQYF
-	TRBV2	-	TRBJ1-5	TGTGCCAGCAGTGAAGATAATGACAGGTGGCAGCCCCAGCATTTT	CASSEDNDRWQPQHF
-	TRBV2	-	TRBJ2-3	TGTGCCAGCAGTACAGCAGTCTCAGATACGCAGTATTTT	CASSTAVSDTQYF
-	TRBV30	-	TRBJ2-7	TGTGCCTGGAGTGACAGTTTCTCCTACGAGCAGTACTTC	CAWSDSFSYEQYF
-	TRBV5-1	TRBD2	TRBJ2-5	TGCGCCAGCAGCTTGGGTGCGGGGCTAGCGGGGGTTCGAGAGACCCAGTACTTC	CASSLGAGLAGVRETQYF
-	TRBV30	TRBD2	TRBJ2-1	TGTGCCTGGCACCCGGGGGGGGCCGGGAATGAGCAGTTCTTC	CAWHPGGAGNEQFF
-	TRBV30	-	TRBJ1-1	TGTGCCTGGAATTTGCAGGCGAACACTGAAGCTTTCTTT	CAWNLQANTEAFF